These 9 T cell receptor beta chains came from one sample sequenced in a study of metastatic and nonmetastatic thyroid tumors. TCRdb re-clonotyped the PCR reads via MiXCR. The sample holds about 89,000 clones, around 12% seen once. Thyroid surgery took place with no prior treatment in any patient. Source material: tumor tissue. The receptors derive from a female donor with papillary thyroid cancer or a benign thyroid nodule (not recorded which). Some clones in this sample may be carry-over from other donors' samples.

There are a few counts of this clone. The CDR3 spells CSARRGARDQPQHF. In DNA form, the CDR3 reads TGCAGTGCTAGAAGGGGGGCAAGGGATCAGCCCCAGCATTTT. V and J are TRBV20-1 and TRBJ1-5, with a weak D call TRBD1 (6 bases). CDR3 length: 14 amino acids. Germline V lookup: CDR1 DFQATT, CDR2 SNEGSKA (reference sequence). V was pared by 2 bases and J by 5 bases, with 13 bases between.

The sample holds many counts of this clone. The chain employs TRBV5-1 and TRBJ2-1, with a tentative D call TRBD2 (5 bases). V lost 0 bases and J lost 2, with 12 bases in between. The V gene's germline CDR1 is SGHRS and CDR2 YFSETQ. The CDR3 has 16 amino acids. The CDR3 here is CASSLEPSGAYNEQFF. The CDR3 bases are TGCGCCAGCAGCTTGGAACCCTCCGGGGCCTACAATGAGCAGTTCTTC.

This clone was recorded at least ten times. The chain uses TRBV20-1 and TRBJ2-3, with D possibly matching TRBD1 (6 bases). V was trimmed by 6 bases and J by 5 bases, leaving 15 bases between them. This CDR3 comprises 13 residues. From germline, CDR1 is DFQATT and CDR2 SNEGSKA (reference sequence). This CDR3 is CSASAGAGDTQYF. Written as DNA, the CDR3 is TGCAGTGCCTCAGCAGGGGCTGGAGATACGCAGTATTTT.

In its sample, this clone was seen a few times. A clone one base away is much larger, so this may be a read error. The chain carries TRBV5-6 and TRBJ1-1; TRBD1 might be the D (5 bases). Between the trimmed V and J ends, which lost 7 bases and 1 base, there was a span of 17 bases. Looked up from germline, CDR1 is SGHDT and CDR2 is YYEEEE. The CDR3 has 15 amino acids. The CDR3 reads CASGGEGTSNTEAFF. The CDR3 DNA sequence: TGTGCCAGCGGGGGAGAGGGGACCTCGAACACTGAAGCTTTCTTT.

This clone was recorded only once. A much larger clone differs by one base, so this may be a read error. The same CDR3 also results from other DNA sequences found in this sample. The chain carries TRBV18 and TRBJ2-1; D is possibly TRBD2 (6 bases). Germline CDR1 and CDR2: KGHSH and LQKENI. The CDR3 spans 12 residues. DNA for the CDR3: TGTGCCAGCTCACCGGGAGGTTATGAGCAATTCTTC. It is translated as CASSPGGYEQFF.

This clone was found many times. The chain uses TRBV20-1 and TRBJ2-1; tentatively, D is TRBD1 (5 bases). CDR1 is DFQATT, CDR2 SNEGSKA, per germline (reference sequence). The CDR3 has 12 residues. Trimming cost V 1 base and J 5 bases, with 6 bases left between them. DNA of the CDR3: TGCAGTGCTAGAGGCAGGGACAATGAGCAGTTCTTC. This encodes CSARGRDNEQFF.

This clone turned up a few times. This may come from a read error, since a much larger clone is one base off. This is likely a read error, given that the CDR3 carries no conserved phenylalanine or tryptophan at its end. This chain links TRBV28 with TRBJ1-1, with no clear D. The CDR3 totals 10 residues. Per germline, CDR1 MDHEN and CDR2 SYDVKM. The V and J ends lost 7 bases and 9 bases respectively, with 9 bases between them. Here the CDR3 DNA reads TGTGCCAGCAAGTACGGGAAAGCTTTCCTT. Translation: CASKYGKAFL.

The rearrangement links TRBV5-1 to TRBJ2-1, with 8 bases fitting TRBD1. CDR3 length: 19 amino acids. CDR1 SGHRS and CDR2 YFSETQ come from the germline V gene. The V and J ends lost 2 bases and 6 bases, in that order; junction bases with no gene match: 19. In DNA, the CDR3 is TGCGCCAGCAGCTTCGATTGGCCGGTCGGGACAGGATGGTTCAATGAGCAGTTCTTC. Its protein product is CASSFDWPVGTGWFNEQFF.

This clone occurred once. A much larger clone lies a single base off, so this may be a read error. V and J are TRBV5-1 and TRBJ2-5; tentative D call: TRBD1 (5 bases). CDR3 length: 15 residues. The V and J ends lost 2 bases and 4 bases respectively, with 15 bases between them. The germline V gene encodes CDR1 SGHRS and CDR2 YFSETQ. The CDR3 sequence: CASSFAFAGLETQYF. CDR3 nucleotide sequence: TGCGCCAGCAGCTTTGCCTTTGCAGGGTTAGAGACCCAGTACTTC.